This T cell receptor (beta chain) was retrieved from a study of cytomegalovirus exposure and HLA in healthy donors (dated by TCRdb to 2017 to 2019). For the study in its entirety: An earlier analysis of some 600 of the donors reported 276 Gb of sequence data and 117 million unique TCR beta sequences obtained from about 179 million T cells. Using immunosequencing, the study profiled T cell repertoires from approximately 700 subjects and related those repertoires to cytomegalovirus serostatus. Typing coverage varied by locus: 629-630 donors for A, B, C, DRB1 and DQB1; approximately 560 for DQA1; around 570 for DPA1; under 490 for DPB1. Besides the first cohort of around 700 subjects, a separate validation cohort made up of roughly 130 different subjects was used. In an earlier analysis of about 590 of the donors, high-throughput TCR beta sequencing was used to judge whether each TCR beta V gene segment behaved as functional or pseudogenic. In a later analysis, previously published TCR beta repertoires from 550 to 700 donors were re-analyzed and high-resolution HLA genotyping was added so that TCR occurrence patterns could be studied. Among the roughly 390 genotyped donors, approximately 81% belonged to the genetic ancestry cluster associated with self-reported Caucasian donors. Roughly 300 gigabases of sequencing data and tens of millions of unique TCR sequences were included in an early release covering 500 to 750 HLA-typed donors. In a later genetic analysis, genome-wide SNP genotypes for about 55% of the roughly 670 donors were used, and that subset was treated as a discovery cohort. The study aimed to test whether signatures of past pathogen exposure could be identified by cataloging public T cell receptors. Donor age, sex, ethnicity and CMV serostatus were compiled together with the repertoire data. Rather than drawing on any new phenotypic data, the later analysis identified candidate immune exposures from TCR beta sequences and the way those sequences occurred across donors. High-throughput TCR immunosequencing, statistical association of individual TCRs with disease status, and machine learning were combined to predict cytomegalovirus infection status. Four or five DR-DQ haplotypes were handled as single units for association and clustering because linkage in the cohort was strong. Every repertoire in the discovery cohort had been generated on one and the same sequencing platform. Among some 400 genotyped donors of the cohort, an average of approximately 240,000 unique TCR beta nucleotide sequences was sequenced per donor, of which 15% to 20% were non-productive. Class I and class II HLA loci were covered by the typing at four-digit resolution. Study-wide conclusions, independent of this receptor: Because some donors lacked HLA typing at each locus, the association tests relied only on the typed subset. In a later analysis, HLA-associated TCR beta chains showed more clonal expansion and lower generation probabilities than non-associated chains that were equally common. A further reported finding was that TCR beta sequences accurately predicted the HLA-A and HLA-B alleles for most subjects in the first cohort. Compared with the approximately 720-donor mean, donors in an Asian-associated ancestry cluster had fewer N-insertions in productive TCRs, according to a later genetic analysis. Immune exposure information for the cohort was limited to CMV serostatus. A later analysis found that most CMV-associated TCR beta chains appeared HLA-restricted, with HLA associations seemingly driven largely by CMV exposure. In vitro tests confirmed that a few of the cytomegalovirus-associated TCR beta chains recognize cytomegalovirus antigens. While some public TCRs were present in many individuals, most TCR sequences turned up only very rarely across donors. The classifier was reported to diagnose cytomegalovirus status with high specificity and sensitivity in both the original and validation cohorts. In a later analysis, around 17,000 TCR beta sequences were associated with specific HLA alleles at a false discovery rate of 0.05. The study listed 150 to 200 TCR beta chains as associated with cytomegalovirus. In this cohort, only TCR beta chains were sequenced, and detectable features were limited by the absence of alpha or paired-chain data. A cluster of highly shared sequence variants was judged likely to be a technical artifact of the sequencing pipeline. When HLA alleles, especially DR and DQ, strongly co-occurred, TCR associations were difficult to assign to individual alleles. Because counts were too low, about 17 rarely observed V segments, including chromosome 9 orphons, were excluded from the earlier analysis of 587 of the donors. Linkage disequilibrium might explain the correlated functional status among segregating V segments, but an unknown experimental factor could not be excluded. In a later analysis, several top co-occurrence clusters were reported to appear linked to parvovirus B19, influenza, CMV and Epstein-Barr virus. In an earlier analysis of some 640 of the donors, most TCR beta V segments were observed in productive rearrangements about 87% or about 30% of the time, broadly matching IMGT annotations. The presence/absence analyses assumed that sequencing depth was roughly uniform across donors, and that assumption may not be true. According to the authors, the approach could potentially be generalized to other disease states and immunological phenotypes. V-gene and J-gene trimming of TCR beta chains was associated with a missense DCLRE1C variant in a later genetic analysis, and the association was replicated in an independent cohort. In a later analysis, the rate of TCR association differed among HLA loci, with DRB1 alleles having the most associated TCRs and HLA-C alleles having the fewest.

The library was built by means of the immunoSEQ multiplex PCR assay. For the multiplex PCR, a mixture combining 60 forward primers for TCR Vbeta segments and 13 reverse primers for TCR Jbeta segments was used. Amplification of the CDR3 region of rearranged TCR beta genes was performed with a multiplex PCR assay on genomic DNA. The amplified TCR beta libraries were sequenced on the Illumina HiSeq System as 87-base-pair reads. The authors' analysis ran thus. Across the roughly 670 repertoires, a later analysis counted around 80 million unique TCR beta chains, around 11 million of which were shared by at least two donors. To remove PCR and sequencing errors, raw reads were error-corrected and collapsed into unique sequences using a nearest-neighbor algorithm that merged closely related sequences. CDR3 sequences were aligned to IMGT reference sequences to assign V, D and J gene segments. For a sequence to be retained, a match of at least six nucleotides to both a V gene segment and a J gene segment was required. A rearrangement counted as productive if the CDR3 had no stop codons and remained in frame with V and J, and every other rearrangement counted as non-productive. CDR3 was defined by IMGT convention, running from the second conserved V-encoded cysteine to the conserved J-encoded phenylalanine. In an earlier analysis of 587 of the donors, sequences lacking an unambiguous match to a single V gene segment were excluded. An earlier analysis of 500 to 700 of the donors classified V segments as functional when productive rearrangements were above 56.7% and as segregating when the standard deviation between donors was above 5%. A statistical classification framework was developed to diagnose cytomegalovirus status using the catalog of TCR beta chain sequences. A later analysis assigned V and J genes by comparing TCR nucleotide sequences with IMGT/GENE-DB human TR gene sequences. A later analysis assigned CDR3 sequences and most-parsimonious VDJ recombination scenarios with the TCRdist pipeline. In a later analysis, each TCR beta chain was defined by its CDR3 amino acid sequence together with its V-gene family, and reads without a unique V-gene family were excluded. To address suspected cross-contamination and a sequencing artifact, a later analysis removed under 600 highly shared, low-generation-probability nucleotide sequences. A later analysis calculated a clonal expansion index for each public chain from normalized within-repertoire ranks of inferred template counts. A later analysis computed generation probabilities with a VDJ recombination model fitted to out-of-frame rearrangements, and checked the results against IGoR. In a later analysis, hypergeometric tests were used to score TCR-TCR, TCR-HLA and TCR-CMV co-occurrence, with a repertoire-size bias correction applied to TCR pairs. A later analysis estimated false discovery rates by permuting HLA or CMV assignments 20 times. A later analysis grouped co-occurring TCRs with DBSCAN, adding TCRdist sequence similarity when clustering within HLA-allele-positive subsets. Repertoires with fewer than 30,000 or more than 120,000 public chains, plus five repertoires with anomalous nucleotide sharing, were excluded from co-occurrence clustering. TCRdb re-hosts the immuneACCESS table, in-frame sequences only. Its copies lack some clones; in the studies checked, an unresolved V gene accounts for under half of them, and the cause for the rest is not known. The V and J calls and clone size are taken from that table; D and trimming were inferred from the DNA. This sample lists about 130,000 clones; approximately 87% were detected once. The ten largest clones represent 15% to 20% of the sample.

With respect to this clone: The antigen it binds to is not known. Nothing much larger sits one base from this clone, and base qualities are not available.

The cohort comprised some 680 healthy bone marrow donors. At the time of sampling, every cohort member was nominally healthy, though immune exposures that went unrecorded were likely present. The donor was CMV seropositive and was included in the group of 270 or so seropositive cohort members. A peripheral blood sample was collected from each donor, and TCR beta sequencing was performed on peripheral blood mononuclear cells. The Qiagen DNeasy Blood Extraction Kit was used to extract genomic DNA from the blood cell samples. The specimen was PBMCs. This TCR derives from a man younger than 35 in good health and CMV-seropositive.

CDR3 loop: CASSPGQVGGNYGYTF. The nucleotide sequence reads as follows: TGCGCCAGCAGCCCGGGACAGGTCGGCGGGAACTATGGCTACACCTTC. The chain is assembled from TRBV4-1 and TRBJ1-2; 8 middle bases align to TRBD1. The germline V gene sets CDR1 to MGHRA and CDR2 to YSYEKL. Taken from cysteine to phenylalanine, the CDR3 has 16 residues. CDR3 DNA only is kept here, 48 bases in frame from base 1. V lost 4 bases and J lost 2 bases, and the count of bases not matched to a germline gene is 9.